The text below deals with one T cell receptor (beta chain). This sample was taken from a study of blood T cell repertoires in COVID-19. As for the study in general: T cells, B-cell-depleted T cells, or PBMCs provided the cDNA or gDNA that served as material.

The length of the CDR3 is 15 residues. Trimming removed 1 base from V and 8 bases from J, with 14 bases in between. Per germline, CDR1 MNHNS and CDR2 SASEGT. Each participant's cohort was designated according to participant-reported clinical history. Donors in Cohort 3 who had recovered were those with two negative PCRs, healthcare professional clearance, or resolution of their symptoms. Original processing notes: Reference gene primers were amplified, and this amplification served to estimate nucleated cell counts. This table comes from immunoSEQ multiplex PCR, and its TCRdb copy is limited to in-frame clones, with some not included. From that table come the V and J calls and clone size; the DNA was used to work out D and trimming. In the table there are 150,000 to 200,000 clones, 80% of which are singletons.

The chain combines TRBV6-1 with TRBJ1-4, with D perhaps matching TRBD1 (5 bases). Sequenced material: PBMCs or T cells enriched from blood (not recorded which). This receptor was obtained from a man aged 40-49 years who had recovered from COVID-19. The DNA for the CDR3 is TGTGCCAGCAGTGAAGAAGGGGCGTGGAAGGAAAAACTGTTTTTT. Translation gives CASSEEGAWKEKLFF.